The next 14 T cell receptor beta chains were all read from a single sample in a study of tumor-infiltrating lymphocytes in primary liver carcinoma. Alongside blood RNA obtained from unsorted whole blood, germline DNA was also extracted. TCR beta cDNA was prepared out of around 460 ng total RNA by means of a constant-region primer. Slightly modified ARM-PCR, run as three nested multiplex PCR rounds, produced the TCR beta libraries. Running approximately 10 cycles apiece, the first two PCR rounds relied on TRBV1-TRBV30 forward primers together with a C-beta reverse primer. Using its own MiXCR run on the multiplex PCR reads, TCRdb lists one record per CDR3 protein. The sample records 300,000 to 400,000 distinct CDR3 sequences, approximately 65% being singletons. What was sequenced was peripheral blood. These receptors all stem from a man aged 35 to 55 with primary liver carcinoma and hepatitis B virus infection.

This clonotype was found a few times. This chain joins TRBV4-1 and TRBJ2-7; maybe TRBD2 (6 bases). Germline CDR1 reads MGHRA; CDR2 reads YSYEKL. The CDR3 runs 13 residues. V was clipped by 2 bases and J by 4 bases, with 9 bases between them. CDR3 amino acids: CASSQRGRYEQYF. The CDR3 coding sequence is TGCGCCAGCAGCCAACGAGGGAGGTACGAGCAGTACTTC.

To note about this clonotype: Since a much larger clone is just one base distant, this may be a read error. The chain recombines TRBV12-3 or TRBV12-4 with TRBJ2-1; 8 bases map to TRBD2. This CDR3 has 16 residues. The junction had 8 bases not matched to a gene; V was cut back by 3 bases and J by 4 bases. In nucleotides, the CDR3 is TGTGCCAGCAGTTTTTTGGGGACTAGTCATTACAATGAGCAGTTCTTC. It translates to CASSFLGTSHYNEQFF.

This clonotype has a count of ten or more. The chain joins TRBV29-1 to TRBJ2-7; D gene unclear. This CDR3 contains 11 residues. V was pared by 4 bases and J by 5 bases, with 9 bases between. CDR1 SQVTM and CDR2 ANQGSEA come from the germline V gene. The CDR3 sequence: CSVVFIHEQYF. CDR3 coding DNA: TGCAGCGTTGTCTTCATCCACGAGCAGTACTTC.

Concerning this clonotype itself: An end of the junction differs from the germline gene, which may be a read error. J is TRBJ2-5 and V is TRBV11-2; possibly TRBD2 for D (5 bases). Germline V gene lookup returns CDR1 SGHAT and CDR2 FQNNGV. This CDR3 spans 16 amino acids. The CDR3, as DNA: TGTGCCAGCAGCTTAGAGGAGCGGAGACGGGTAGAGACCCGGTACTTC. Protein product: CASSLEERRRVETRYF.

Worth noting for this clonotype: This may be a read error, as it is one base from a much larger clone. The rearrangement joins TRBV6-5 to TRBJ2-3, with 7 bases lining up with TRBD1. CDR3 length equals 15 residues. In germline, CDR1 is MNHEY, CDR2 SVGAGI. This CDR3 is CASSYRDRKEDTKYF. Written as DNA, the CDR3 is TGTGCCAGCAGTTACCGGGACAGAAAAGAAGATACGAAGTATTTT.

In regard to this clonotype: The junction departs from germline at one end; a sequencing error may be responsible. V and J are TRBV6-6 and TRBJ2-5, with a tentative D call TRBD2 (5 bases). Germline loops: CDR1 MNHNY, CDR2 SVGAGI (reference sequence). The CDR3 length is 13 residues. The CDR3 spells CASGYWQRETQYF. The CDR3 DNA reads TGTGCCAGCGGTTACTGGCAGCGGGAGACCCAGTACTTC.

With regard to this clonotype: The junction shows a germline mismatch at one end, possibly a read error. The chain joins TRBV6-1 to TRBJ2-7; perhaps TRBD2 as D (6 bases). CDR1 and CDR2 (germline): MNHNS, SASEGT. The length of the CDR3 is 15 residues. CDR3 nucleotide sequence: TGTGTCAGCAGCGCTCTAGCGCTCCGCTCCTACGAGCAGTACTTC. It yields the protein CVSSALALRSYEQYF.

The chain is built from TRBV11-2 and TRBJ1-2; no clear D. Per germline, CDR1 SGHAT and CDR2 FQNNGV. This CDR3 contains 13 residues. V lost 5 bases and J lost 10, with 17 bases in between. The DNA for the CDR3 is TGTGCCAGCAGCGGTGGCGGATTTCCGGACTACACCTTC. Encoded protein: CASSGGGFPDYTF.

On this clonotype itself: Since no conserved phenylalanine or tryptophan closes the CDR3, a read error is the likely cause. The CDR3 bases are TGCGCCAGCAGCCTAGGGCACAGCGACGATGAGCAGTTCTCC. Its translation: CASSLGHSDDEQFS. The V call is TRBV4-2, the J call TRBJ2-1; D is undetermined. CDR1 and CDR2 from the germline V gene are LGHNA and YNFKEQ. This CDR3 has 14 amino acids.

About this clonotype itself: At one boundary the junction diverges from the germline segment, which might be a read error. The rearrangement links TRBV6-1 to TRBJ2-1; the match to TRBD2 covers 7 bases. The CDR3 has 15 amino acids. In germline, CDR1 is MNHNS, CDR2 SASEGT. CDR3 sequence reads: CASSVTASGYIEQFF. The DNA for the CDR3 is TGTGCCAGCAGTGTGACAGCTAGCGGATACATTGAGCAGTTCTTC.

With respect to this clonotype: One base away lies a much larger clone, so this may be a sequencing read error. The gene calls are TRBV6-1 and TRBJ2-7; TRBD1 matches at 7 bases. V lost 6 bases, J lost 10 bases, and 24 bases stayed unmatched. The germline V gene has CDR1 MNHNS and CDR2 SASEGT. This CDR3 contains 17 residues. CDR3 bases: TGTGCCAGCAGCGTCAAAAAGAACAGGGGCGGACTCCTCGACCAGTACTTC. It yields the protein CASSVKKNRGGLLDQYF.

Notes on this clonotype: The junction differs from germline at one of its ends, possibly a read error. V is TRBV11-1 and J is TRBJ1-6; the D gene is possibly TRBD1 (5 bases). CDR3 length equals 16 residues. Germline loops: CDR1 SGHAT, CDR2 FQDESV (reference sequence). The CDR3 nucleotides are TGTGTCAGCAGCCCTGGGACGGAGACCCCGAATTCACCCCTCCACTTT. It yields the protein CVSSPGTETPNSPLHF.

About this clonotype: The junction and the germline gene differ at one end; a read error may be behind it. The chain employs TRBV12-3 or TRBV12-4 and TRBJ2-3, with D unresolved. The CDR3 extends over 11 amino acids. As DNA, the CDR3 is TGTGTCAGCAGTTCCACAGATACACAGTATTTT. This codes for CVSSSTDTQYF.

This clonotype was observed a single time. A much bigger clone sits one base away, suggesting this may be a read error. The CDR3 region is CASLDRLTIRTEVFF. The CDR3 bases are TGTGCCAGTCTAGACAGGCTCACCATTAGGACTGAAGTTTTCTTT. This chain joins TRBV6-2 or TRBV6-3 and TRBJ1-1; a weak D match, TRBD1 (6 bases). This CDR3 spans 15 amino acids. The germline V gene encodes CDR1 MNHEY and CDR2 SVGEGT.